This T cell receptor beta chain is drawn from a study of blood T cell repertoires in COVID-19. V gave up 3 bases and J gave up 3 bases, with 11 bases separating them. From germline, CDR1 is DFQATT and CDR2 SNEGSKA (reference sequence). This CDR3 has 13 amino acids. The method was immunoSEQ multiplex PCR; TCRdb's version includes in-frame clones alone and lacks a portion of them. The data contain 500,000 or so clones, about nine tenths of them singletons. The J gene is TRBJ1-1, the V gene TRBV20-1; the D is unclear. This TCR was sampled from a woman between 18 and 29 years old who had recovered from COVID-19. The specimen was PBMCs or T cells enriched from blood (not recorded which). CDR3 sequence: CSASLMEDTEAFF. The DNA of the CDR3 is TGCAGTGCTAGTTTGATGGAGGACACTGAAGCTTTCTTT.